Each of the 24 T cell receptor beta chains below was sequenced from the same sample in a study of T cells after posttransplantation cyclophosphamide. A marrow graft followed busulfan-fludarabine conditioning, with cyclophosphamide on days +3 and +4. TCRdb's table, derived via immunoSEQ multiplex PCR, lists solely in-frame clones and lacks some. The repertoire holds under 4,000 clones, with approximately 85% as singletons. The input for sequencing was PBMCs, taken after allogeneic stem cell transplant with posttransplant cyclophosphamide. These receptors came from a female patient aged 50 to 65 who received an allogeneic stem cell transplant from an unrelated donor, was CMV-positive, and had acute and chronic GVHD. Some T cells may possibly be graft donor cells.

The chain links TRBV7-3 to TRBJ1-1; D ambiguous. This CDR3 region has 13 residues. The V gene's germline CDR1 is SGHTA and CDR2 FQGTGA. V lost 6 bases, J lost 5 bases, and 13 bases lay in between. CDR3 nucleotides: TGTGCCAGCAGGTCGAATCTAGGAACTGAAGCTTTCTTT. Translating it yields CASRSNLGTEAFF.

The chain recombines TRBV11-2 with TRBJ2-7, with 7 positions matching TRBD1. Germline trimming cut 3 bases from V and 6 bases from J; bases unmatched to any gene: 5. In germline, CDR1 is SGHAT, CDR2 FQNNGV. The CDR3 has 13 amino acids. The CDR3 spells CASSFTGVGEQYF. The DNA of the CDR3 is TGTGCCAGCAGCTTCACAGGGGTGGGCGAGCAGTACTTC.

The gene calls are TRBV4-1 and TRBJ2-1, with D perhaps matching TRBD2 (7 bases). In germline, CDR1 is MGHRA, CDR2 YSYEKL. Trimming shortened V by 3 bases and J by 6 bases, and 18 bases separated the two germline ends. CDR3 length: 16 residues. The CDR3 is CASSQPRGAGFNEQFF. CDR3 nucleotide sequence: TGCGCCAGCAGCCAGCCCCGGGGGGCGGGTTTCAATGAGCAGTTCTTC.

This clone has more than one count but fewer than ten. The V call is TRBV18, the J call TRBJ1-1; the D gene is possibly TRBD1 (6 bases). V lost 6 bases and J 6 bases, leaving 11 bases between the germline ends. The CDR3 is 12 residues long. Per the germline V gene, CDR1 is KGHSH and CDR2 is LQKENI. CDR3 region: CASSASGAEAFF. CDR3 bases: TGTGCCAGCTCCGCCTCAGGGGCTGAAGCTTTCTTT. The entire variable domain, with the rest obtained from reference TRBV18 and TRBJ1-1, is as follows: NAGVMQNPRHLVRRRGQEARLRCSPMKGHSHVYWYRQLPEEGLKFMVYLQKENIIDESGMPKERFSAEFPKEGPSILRIQQVVRGDSAAYFCASSASGAEAFFGQGTRLTVV.

The rearrangement links TRBV19 to TRBJ1-1, with 11 bases matching TRBD1. Looked up from germline, CDR1 is LNHDA and CDR2 is SQIVND (reference sequence). The CDR3 totals 16 residues. Losses at the gene ends were 5 bases for V and 0 bases for J; bases not matched to a gene: 5. As DNA, the CDR3 is TGTGCCAGTAGTGCCCCGGGACAGGGGGTGAACACTGAAGCTTTCTTT. It translates to CASSAPGQGVNTEAFF.

The CDR3: CASSRLGDSTYEQYF. DNA of the CDR3: TGTGCCAGCAGCCGTTTGGGGGACAGTACCTACGAGCAGTACTTC. The chain is built from TRBV7-9 and TRBJ2-7; 7 bases agree with TRBD1. Germline assignment: CDR1 SEHNR and CDR2 FQNEAQ (reference sequence). This CDR3 has 15 amino acids. V was pared by 5 bases and J by 2 bases, with 9 bases of the junction left unmatched.

V usage is TRBV29-1 and J usage is TRBJ2-1, with D perhaps TRBD1 (6 bases). CDR3 length: 12 amino acids. V was pared by 7 bases and J by 6 bases, with 13 bases between. Germline loops: CDR1 SQVTM, CDR2 ANQGSEA. CDR3 amino acids: CSGIYRANEQFF. Written as DNA, the CDR3 is TGCAGCGGGATTTACAGGGCCAATGAGCAGTTCTTC.

The V and J genes are TRBV29-1 and TRBJ2-5, with TRBD2 matching over 10 bases. This CDR3 is built from 17 residues. V was pared by 1 base and J by 2 bases, with 10 bases of the junction left unmatched. Per the germline V gene, CDR1 is SQVTM and CDR2 is ANQGSEA. CDR3 bases: TGCAGCGTTGAAGGACGAGGAGCTAGCGGGGGTCAAGAGACCCAGTACTTC. It specifies CSVEGRGASGGQETQYF.

The chain combines TRBV5-1 with TRBJ2-3, with TRBD2 matching over 8 bases. V was pared by 4 bases and J by 5 bases, with 6 bases of the junction left unmatched. The CDR3 spans 14 residues. CDR1 SGHRS and CDR2 YFSETQ come from the germline V gene. The CDR3 is CASSTGGFRDTQYF. The CDR3 region has the DNA TGCGCCAGCAGCACGGGGGGGTTTAGAGATACGCAGTATTTT. The full variable domain, with the rest looked up from reference TRBV5-1 and TRBJ2-3, is KAGVTQTPRYLIKTRGQQVTLSCSPISGHRSVSWYQQTPGQGLQFLFEYFSETQRNKGNFPGRFSGRQFSNSRSEMNVSTLELGDSALYLCASSTGGFRDTQYFGPGTRLTVL.

About this clone itself: Distinct nucleotide sequences in the sample also encode this CDR3. This chain joins TRBV10-3 and TRBJ1-6; tentatively, D is TRBD1 (5 bases). Germline CDR1 and CDR2: ENHRY and SYGVKD. V was pared by 4 bases and J by 10 bases, with 11 bases between. The CDR3 consists of 13 residues. CDR3 sequence reads: CAISVGGNSPLHF. The CDR3 nucleotides are TGTGCCATCAGTGTTGGGGGGAACTCACCCCTCCACTTT.

The rearrangement joins TRBV11-3 to TRBJ2-1; 11 nucleotides align to TRBD2. Germline V lookup: CDR1 SGHNT, CDR2 YENEEA. This CDR3 has 16 residues. Trimming at V came to 1 base and at J to 4 bases, leaving 3 bases not matched to a gene. The CDR3 here is CASSLVAGGNYNEQFF. CDR3 nucleotide sequence: TGTGCCAGCAGCTTAGTAGCGGGAGGGAATTACAATGAGCAGTTCTTC.

This chain joins TRBV2 and TRBJ1-2; 9 bases fit TRBD1. CDR1 is SNHLY, CDR2 FYNNEI, per germline. V lost 5 bases to trimming and J lost 6 bases; unmatched junction nucleotides: 16. The CDR3 is 17 residues long. The CDR3 is CASSPIGTGRFEDGYTF. CDR3 in DNA: TGTGCCAGCAGTCCGATTGGGACAGGGAGGTTTGAGGATGGCTACACCTTC.

The V call is TRBV19, the J call TRBJ1-1; the D gene is possibly TRBD1 (6 bases). The CDR3 totals 14 residues. Trimming pared 6 bases from V and 0 bases from J, leaving 11 bases between. Germline V gene data show CDR1 as LNHDA and CDR2 as SQIVND (reference sequence). This CDR3 reads CASRSTGMNTEAFF. CDR3 coding DNA: TGTGCCAGTAGATCAACAGGGATGAACACTGAAGCTTTCTTT.

This chain connects TRBV13 to TRBJ2-1; TRBD2 agrees at 14 bases. CDR3 length equals 18 residues. J was trimmed by 5 bases and V by 5 bases; bases with no gene match: 11. CDR1 and CDR2 (germline): PRHDT, FYEKMQ (reference sequence). The CDR3 bases are TGTGCCAGCAGCACCCGACTAGCGGGAGGGCCCAAAAACAATGAGCAGTTCTTC. Translating it yields CASSTRLAGGPKNNEQFF.

The rearrangement links TRBV10-3 to TRBJ2-3; D remains ambiguous. Germline V gene lookup returns CDR1 ENHRY and CDR2 SYGVKD. The CDR3 covers 16 residues. Trimming stripped 3 bases from V and 2 bases from J, with 15 bases between. CDR3 loop: CAISDISARLTDTQYF. CDR3 coding DNA: TGTGCCATCAGTGATATTTCGGCCCGACTCACAGATACGCAGTATTTT.

J is TRBJ1-2 and V is TRBV7-9; 7 nucleotides line up with TRBD1. Unmatched junction bases numbered 10, after V lost 8 bases and J lost 10 bases. The CDR3 spans 12 residues. Germline values: CDR1 SEHNR, CDR2 FQNEAQ (reference sequence). This chain's CDR3 is CASGSGGQPYTF. Here the CDR3 DNA reads TGTGCCAGCGGGTCCGGGGGACAGCCCTACACCTTC.

This clone is large by share. This chain uses TRBV19 with TRBJ2-3, with 12 bases matching TRBD2. With 4 bases clipped from V and 2 bases from J, the junction kept 4 bases outside the gene matches. The germline V gene has CDR1 LNHDA and CDR2 SQIVND (reference sequence). The CDR3 runs to 16 residues. The CDR3 region is CASSKRTSGATDTQYF. The CDR3 coding sequence is TGTGCCAGTAGTAAAAGGACTAGCGGGGCCACAGATACGCAGTATTTT. Full variable domain (outside the CDR3, taken from reference TRBV19 and TRBJ2-3): DGGITQSPKYLFRKEGQNVTLSCEQNLNHDAMYWYRQDPGQGLRLIYYSQIVNDFQKGDIAEGYSVSREKKESFPLTVTSAQKNPTAFYLCASSKRTSGATDTQYFGPGTRLTVL.

The V call is TRBV9, the J call TRBJ1-3; tentative D call: TRBD1 (6 bases). Trimming removed 1 base from V and 0 bases from J, with 11 bases in between. CDR1 and CDR2 (germline): SGDLS, YYNGEE. The CDR3 extends over 16 amino acids. DNA for the CDR3: TGTGCCAGCAGCGTACAGGGGCTCCCCTCTGGAAACACCATATATTTT. This translates into CASSVQGLPSGNTIYF.

V usage is TRBV5-4 and J usage is TRBJ2-5, with TRBD2 matching 8 bases. Germline V gives CDR1 SGHNT, CDR2 YYREEE (reference sequence). J was trimmed by 1 base and V by 0 bases; bases with no gene match: 5. The CDR3 covers 16 residues. CDR3: CASSLGIAGRQETQYF. The CDR3 DNA reads TGTGCCAGCAGCTTGGGAATAGCGGGGCGCCAAGAGACCCAGTACTTC. Drawing the rest from reference TRBV5-4 and TRBJ2-5, the complete variable domain is ETGVTQSPTHLIKTRGQQVTLRCSSQSGHNTVSWYQQALGQGPQFIFQYYREEENGRGNFPPRFSGLQFPNYSSELNVNALELDDSALYLCASSLGIAGRQETQYFGPGTRLLVL.

The chain combines TRBV27 with TRBJ1-6; TRBD1 is a possible D gene (5 bases). Germline lookup yields CDR1 MNHEY and CDR2 SMNVEV (reference sequence). The V gene lost 5 bases and the J gene lost 7 bases, with 21 bases spanning the gap. The CDR3 totals 17 residues. CDR3: CASSPLRSEGRNSPLHF. CDR3 in DNA: TGTGCCAGCAGTCCTCTCCGCTCCGAGGGGAGGAATTCACCCCTCCACTTT.

V and J are TRBV27 and TRBJ2-1; the D gene is possibly TRBD2 (5 bases). The germline V gene encodes CDR1 MNHEY and CDR2 SMNVEV (reference sequence). The length of the CDR3 is 16 residues. Trimming took 0 bases from V and 0 from J, leaving 9 bases between them. CDR3 in amino acids: CASSLSRGSSYNEQFF. The DNA for the CDR3 is TGTGCCAGCAGTTTATCCCGGGGTAGCTCCTACAATGAGCAGTTCTTC.

V and J are TRBV4-1 and TRBJ2-1; tentatively, D is TRBD2 (6 bases). Germline lookup yields CDR1 MGHRA and CDR2 YSYEKL. Trimming left V 3 bases short and J 8 bases short, with 17 bases between. CDR3 length equals 15 residues. CDR3 nucleotide sequence: TGCGCCAGCAGCCATCGGACTACCGGACGGGATGAGCAGTTCTTC. It encodes CASSHRTTGRDEQFF.

This clone turned up a few times. This chain uses TRBV21-1 with TRBJ1-1; TRBD1, as called in the table, went unchecked against the DNA. TRBV21-1 is designated a pseudogene. The CDR3 sequence is 14 residues long. The CDR3 loop reads CASTRTGMNTEAFF. The DNA for the CDR3 is TGTGCCAGCACCCGAACAGGGATGAACACTGAAGCTTTCTTT.

A single count supports this clone. The chain carries TRBV30 and TRBJ2-1; TRBD1 might be the D (5 bases). Germline V CDR1 and CDR2: GTSNPN, SVGIG (reference sequence). The CDR3 is 15 residues long. Trimming removed 0 bases from V and 3 bases from J, with 12 bases in between. The CDR3 DNA is TGTGCCTGGAGTGTATCGACAGTTTACTACAATGAGCAGTTCTTC. It encodes CAWSVSTVYYNEQFF. Complete variable domain (other parts from reference TRBV30 and TRBJ2-1): SQTIHQWPATLVQPVGSPLSLECTVEGTSNPNLYWYRQAAGRGLQLLFYSVGIGQISSEVPQNLSASRPQDRQFILSSKKLLLSDSGFYLCAWSVSTVYYNEQFFGPGTRLTVL.